This is a list of T cell receptor beta chains from one sample in a study of CD8+ T cells in alopecia areata. Only in-frame clones appear in the TCRdb table, and some are missing; sequencing was by immunoSEQ multiplex PCR. The table records 90,000 to 100,000 clones, roughly 47% of them present only once. Sequenced sample: CD4+ T cells sorted from blood. The receptors derive from a human donor with alopecia areata. Each CDR3 is given with its conserved first and last residue. A D gene is named only where the DNA matches it firmly. Clone size appears in some rows only: once, few, many, or a class for an expanded clone.

>.|TRBV10-3|TRBJ2-5|few
TGTGCCATCAGTGCGTCGGGGGCGTGGGAGACCCAGTACTTC
CAISASGAWETQYF
>.|TRBV29-1|TRBJ2-7|.
TGCAGCGTTGAAACCCTCTCCGGAGGCGAGCAGTACTTC
CSVETLSGGEQYF
>TRBD2|TRBV2|TRBJ2-5|.
TGTGCCAGCAGCCCCGAGCGGGGCCGTCAAGAGACCCAGTACTTC
CASSPERGRQETQYF
>.|TRBV20-1|TRBJ2-7|.
TGCAGTGCTACCGCAGGGTACGAGCAGTACTTC
CSATAGYEQYF
>TRBD1|TRBV5-1|TRBJ2-7|.
TGCGCCAGCAACTTATTGGGACAGGGTCGCGACGAGCAGTACTTC
CASNLLGQGRDEQYF
>.|TRBV30|TRBJ1-1|.
TGTGCCTGGAGTGTACGGGGGGCTGAAGCTTTCTTT
CAWSVRGAEAFF
>.|TRBV30|TRBJ2-7|.
TGTGCCTGGAGGCGGGGACAGACCTACGAGCAGTACTTC
CAWRRGQTYEQYF
>.|TRBV5-1|TRBJ2-5|few
TGCGCCAGCAGCACCGGACAAAGGGGAGAGACCCAGTACTTC
CASSTGQRGETQYF
>TRBD2|TRBV2|TRBJ2-7|few
TGTGCCAGCAGCAGCGGGAGGGCCTCCGAGCAGTACTTC
CASSSGRASEQYF
>.|TRBV30|TRBJ2-7|.
TGTGCCTGGAGTGTAAGTAGGGGTGGATACGAGCAGTACTTC
CAWSVSRGGYEQYF
>.|TRBV5-1|TRBJ2-5|.
TGCGCCAGCAGCCTACAAGAGACCCAGTACTTC
CASSLQETQYF
>TRBD2|TRBV29-1|TRBJ2-1|few
TGCAGCGTTGATAGCGGGAGGAATGAGCAGTTCTTC
CSVDSGRNEQFF
>.|TRBV5-1|TRBJ1-4|.
TGCGCCAGCAGCTTTCGTGGAGGGCCTAATGAAAAACTGTTTTTT
CASSFRGGPNEKLFF
>.|TRBV15|TRBJ1-4|few
TGTGCCACCAGCACCTTTACAACAACTAATGAAAAACTGTTTTTT
CATSTFTTTNEKLFF
>.|TRBV27|TRBJ1-4|.
TGTGCCAGCAGGTCCGCGGACCAGGAGGGTGAAAAACTGTTTTTT
CASRSADQEGEKLFF
>.|TRBV30|TRBJ2-3|.
TGTGCCTGGAGTGTAGACCGCACAGATACGCAGTATTTT
CAWSVDRTDTQYF
>TRBD1|TRBV29-1|TRBJ1-5|.
TGCAGCGACCCTGGACAGGGGAGGAATCAGCCCCAGCATTTT
CSDPGQGRNQPQHF
>.|TRBV30|TRBJ1-2|.
TGTGCCTGGAGTGTACGCCGAGGGCTCGGCTACACCTTC
CAWSVRRGLGYTF
>.|TRBV29-1|TRBJ2-7|.
TGCAGCGTTCAGGGAGGGGGCTACGAGCAGTACTTC
CSVQGGGYEQYF
>.|TRBV29-1|TRBJ2-5|few
TGCAGCGTTGTCTGGAGGAGTTACCAAGAGACCCAGTACTTC
CSVVWRSYQETQYF
>.|TRBV29-1|TRBJ2-7|.
TGCAGCGTTGACGCGAGAGGCAGGGGAGGTCTCGAGCAGTACTTC
CSVDARGRGGLEQYF
>.|TRBV27|TRBJ2-2|.
TGTGCCAGCAGTGCCGCCGCGGCAGCCACCGGGGAGCTGTTTTTT
CASSAAAAATGELFF
>.|TRBV28|TRBJ2-5|.
TGTGCCAGCAATTGGGGCAGGAAGGAGACCCAGTACTTC
CASNWGRKETQYF
>.|TRBV29-1|TRBJ1-1|few
TGCAGCGTCCTTAACACTGAAGCTTTCTTT
CSVLNTEAFF
>.|TRBV7-2|TRBJ2-3|.
TGTGCCAGCAGCTTACACGGGACAATACTCACAGATACGCAGTATTTT
CASSLHGTILTDTQYF
>.|TRBV30|TRBJ1-4|few
TGTGCCTGGAGTGTACATCGGGAAAAACTGTTTTTT
CAWSVHREKLFF
>.|TRBV11-1|TRBJ2-2|.
TGTGCCAGCCATGGGACGTGGGACACCGGGGAGCTGTTTTTT
CASHGTWDTGELFF
>TRBD1|TRBV5-1|TRBJ2-7|once
TGCGCCAGCAGCTTGAAATTGGGACAGGGGGCAAGCGAGCAGTACTTC
CASSLKLGQGASEQYF
>TRBD2|TRBV30|TRBJ2-1|few
TGTGCCTGGAGCCGCGGGAGCGCGGCTTACAATGAGCAGTTCTTC
CAWSRGSAAYNEQFF
>.|TRBV18|TRBJ1-1|.
TGTGCCAGCTCACCATCCCCGTCAGGGGCGACTGAAGCTTTCTTT
CASSPSPSGATEAFF
>TRBD1|TRBV28|TRBJ1-1|.
TGTGCCAGCAGTATTTTGTCAGGGGGATTAGAAGCTTTCTTT
CASSILSGGLEAFF
>.|TRBV2|TRBJ2-7|.
TGTGCCAGCCAGGACAGACTCCTCTCCTACGAGCAGTACTTC
CASQDRLLSYEQYF
>.|TRBV5-1|TRBJ2-3|.
TGCGCCAGCAGTTCAGGGGCCCCCACAGATACGCAGTATTTT
CASSSGAPTDTQYF
>.|TRBV14|TRBJ2-3|.
TGTGCCAGCAGCCAAGAACTATACACAGATACGCAGTATTTT
CASSQELYTDTQYF
>.|TRBV9|TRBJ1-2|.
TGTGCCAGCAGCGAGAGGTCGGGAGGAAACTATGGCTACACCTTC
CASSERSGGNYGYTF
>.|TRBV29-1|TRBJ2-3|few
TGCAGCGCCCAAGGGGCGAACGCAGATACGCAGTATTTT
CSAQGANADTQYF
>.|TRBV19|TRBJ1-2|few
TGTGCCAGTAGCAACGGGTCGTCTTATGGCTACACCTTC
CASSNGSSYGYTF
>.|TRBV30|TRBJ2-5|.
TGTGCCTGGACAGTCCAAGAGACCCAGTACTTC
CAWTVQETQYF
>.|TRBV29-1|TRBJ2-7|.
TGCAGCGTTGAGAGTGGGCAGGGTCGGTACGAGCAGTACTTC
CSVESGQGRYEQYF
>.|TRBV7-2|TRBJ2-6|.
TGTGCCAGCAGCGGAAGGGGAAGAGGGGCCAACGTCCTGACTTTC
CASSGRGRGANVLTF
>.|TRBV29-1|TRBJ2-7|few
TGCAGCGCCTCCCCGGGCTACGAGCAGTACTTC
CSASPGYEQYF
>.|TRBV30|TRBJ2-5|few
TGTGCCTGGAGGAGGTTGGAGAGGACCCAGTACTTC
CAWRRLERTQYF
>TRBD1|TRBV6-5|TRBJ1-2|once
TGTGCCAGCAGTTACGAGGGGGCGGGTGGCTACACCTTC
CASSYEGAGGYTF